This is a list of T cell receptor beta chains from one sample in a study of blood T cell repertoires in COVID-19. Sequencing was performed with immunoSEQ multiplex PCR; in TCRdb, only in-frame clones are kept and a portion is missing. This sample has approximately 480,000 clones, with roughly 89% found just once. The specimen sequenced was peripheral blood. These receptor sequences come from a man younger than 35 with COVID-19, enrolled during active disease. CDR3s include the opening cysteine and the closing phenylalanine or tryptophan. A D gene is named only where the DNA matches it firmly. Some rows mark clone size as missing; the rest say once, few, many or name a class of expanded clone.

NA TRBD2 TRBJ2-1 TRBV11-2 CASSFNPPGGLNEQFF TGTGCCAGCAGCTTTAACCCCCCGGGGGGACTCAATGAGCAGTTCTTC
NA NA TRBJ2-1 TRBV23-1 CASSPNGRGSQFF TGCGCCAGCAGTCCTAACGGAAGGGGATCCCAGTTCTTC
NA NA TRBJ1-2 TRBV6-5 CASIFGQPYGYTF TGTGCCAGCATTTTCGGACAGCCGTATGGCTACACCTTC
NA TRBD1 TRBJ2-1 TRBV19 CASSVDRGRDEQFF TGTGCCAGTAGTGTCGACAGGGGGCGGGATGAGCAGTTCTTC
once TRBD2 TRBJ2-3 TRBV2 CASSEVASGSTDTQYF TGTGCCAGCAGTGAAGTGGCTAGCGGGAGCACAGATACGCAGTATTTT
NA NA TRBJ1-1 TRBV6-5 CASSYSIQGGTEAFF TGTGCCAGCAGTTACTCGATTCAGGGAGGGACTGAAGCTTTCTTT
few TRBD1 TRBJ1-6 TRBV28 CASSSPGQGNSPLHF TGTGCCAGCAGTAGCCCCGGACAGGGTAATTCACCCCTCCACTTT
NA TRBD2 TRBJ2-5 TRBV5-1 CASSLGLAGPQETQYF TGCGCCAGCAGCTTGGGACTAGCGGGGCCACAAGAGACCCAGTACTTC
once NA TRBJ2-3 TRBV28 CASSLGFTDTQYF TGTGCCAGCAGTTTGGGCTTCACAGATACGCAGTATTTT
NA TRBD2 TRBJ2-2 TRBV5-4 CATGTSGTTGELFF TGTGCCACCGGGACTAGCGGAACTACCGGGGAGCTGTTTTTT
NA NA TRBJ1-2 TRBV4-2 CASSQETGEDYTF TGTGCCAGCAGCCAAGAAACGGGGGAGGACTACACCTTC
NA NA TRBJ1-3 TRBV6-1 CASSEKPLGSYSGNTIYF TGTGCCAGCAGTGAAAAACCGCTCGGGTCCTACTCTGGAAACACCATATATTTT
NA NA TRBJ2-7 TRBV3-1/TRBV3-2 CASSRAVNSYEQYF TGTGCCAGCAGCCGGGCAGTCAACTCCTACGAGCAGTACTTC
NA NA TRBJ1-3 TRBV15 CATRNRVTGNTIYF TGTGCCACCAGAAACAGGGTTACCGGAAACACCATATATTTT
NA NA TRBJ1-5 TRBV19 CASSPDRDQPQHF TGTGCCAGTAGCCCGGACAGAGATCAGCCCCAGCATTTT
NA TRBD1 TRBJ2-7 TRBV27 CASSLSGQESNEQYF TGTGCCAGCAGTTTATCGGGACAGGAAAGCAACGAGCAGTACTTC
NA TRBD2 TRBJ2-1 TRBV5-1 CASSEPSGGLSYNEQFF TGCGCCAGCAGCGAGCCTAGCGGGGGCCTTTCCTACAATGAGCAGTTCTTC